This TCR beta chain was observed in a study of OX40 agonist ivuxolimab in advanced cancers. About the study: A history of anti-PD-1, anti-PD-L1 or anti-CTLA-4 therapy was acceptable, and 40% to 45% had some. Three individuals attained partial responses, comprising one hepatocellular carcinoma case and two cutaneous melanoma cases. The study, taken as a whole, reports: The work left the antigen specificity of expanded peripheral T cells undetermined. Some nonresponders additionally presented with little normalized T-cell clonal expansion.

To note about this clone: Antigen unknown.

From germline, CDR1 is MNHEY and CDR2 SMNVEV (reference sequence). Trimming cost V 5 bases and J 4 bases; bases outside gene matches: 2. This CDR3 region has 14 residues. Assay: immunoSEQ multiplex PCR; the TCRdb copy retains only in-frame clones and omits some. Among approximately 19,000 clones listed, over 65% were seen once. Sequencing used CD4+ or CD8+ T cells sorted from blood, obtained in a trial of the OX40 agonist ivuxolimab. This chain joins TRBV27 and TRBJ1-5; 10 bases fit TRBD1. The sequence derives from an adult with an advanced solid tumor such as melanoma, head and neck, liver or kidney cancer. DNA of the CDR3: TGTGCCAGCAGTGACAGGGGGCGAAATCAGCCCCAGCATTTT. Translation: CASSDRGRNQPQHF.